The T cell receptor beta chain described here comes from a study of blood T cell repertoires in COVID-19. Generated by immunoSEQ multiplex PCR, the TCRdb table keeps only in-frame clones and is missing some. The profile covers fewer than 350,000 clones, with 85% appearing a single time and roughly 7% taken by the ten largest. The CDR3 extends over 14 amino acids. V dropped 3 bases and J dropped 8 bases, with 16 bases sitting between them. Germline V gene lookup returns CDR1 GTSNPN and CDR2 SVGIG (reference sequence). The sequence came from a human donor in a cohort sampled during active COVID-19. The chain joins TRBV30 to TRBJ1-4; D is possibly TRBD1 (5 bases). Sequences were obtained from peripheral blood. The CDR3 sequence is CAWSTGGGDEKLFF. The CDR3, as DNA: TGTGCCTGGAGCACGGGGGGAGGAGACGAAAAACTGTTTTTT.